The 2 T cell receptor beta chains below come from one sample, sequenced in a study of CD8+ T cells in alopecia areata. The treatment denotes: oral pan-JAK inhibitor, 5-10 mg twice daily. Isolated RNA was reverse transcribed into cDNA used as the sequencing template. Produced via immunoSEQ multiplex PCR; TCRdb's table is partial and in-frame only. Of 250,000 to 300,000 clones detected, 58% appear once; the ten largest clones hold approximately 1.8%. The sample consisted of CD4+ T cells sorted from blood, taken at week 24, from a patient treated with tofacitinib. The receptor set was obtained from a human donor with alopecia areata.

The table lists this clone with a count of one. The chain recombines TRBV5-4 with TRBJ2-1, with 7 positions matching TRBD2. Germline loops: CDR1 SGHNT, CDR2 YYREEE (reference sequence). J was trimmed by 5 bases and V by 7 bases; bases with no gene match: 9. There are 14 residues in the CDR3. The CDR3 protein is CASRGVGSNNEQFF. The CDR3 DNA sequence: TGTGCCAGCCGGGGGGTTGGGTCCAACAATGAGCAGTTCTTC.

There are a few counts of this clone. This chain links TRBV18 with TRBJ1-4; TRBD1 matches at 7 bases. With 4 bases clipped from V and 7 bases from J, the junction kept 3 bases outside the gene matches. This CDR3 contains 13 residues. Germline values: CDR1 KGHSH, CDR2 LQKENI. Here the CDR3 DNA reads TGTGCCAGCTCACGGCGGGACAGTGAAAAACTGTTTTTT. Protein sequence: CASSRRDSEKLFF.